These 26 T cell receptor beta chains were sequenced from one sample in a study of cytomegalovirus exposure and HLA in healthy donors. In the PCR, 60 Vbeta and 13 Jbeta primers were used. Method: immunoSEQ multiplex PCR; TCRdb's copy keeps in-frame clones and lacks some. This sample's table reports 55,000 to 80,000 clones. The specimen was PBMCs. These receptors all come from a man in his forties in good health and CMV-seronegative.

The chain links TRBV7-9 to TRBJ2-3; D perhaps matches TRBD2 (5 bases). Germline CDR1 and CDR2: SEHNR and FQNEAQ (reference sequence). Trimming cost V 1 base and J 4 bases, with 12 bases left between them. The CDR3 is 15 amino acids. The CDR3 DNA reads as TGTGCCAGCAGCTTAGGAGGGCGGCCACCAGATACGCAGTATTTT. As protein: CASSLGGRPPDTQYF.

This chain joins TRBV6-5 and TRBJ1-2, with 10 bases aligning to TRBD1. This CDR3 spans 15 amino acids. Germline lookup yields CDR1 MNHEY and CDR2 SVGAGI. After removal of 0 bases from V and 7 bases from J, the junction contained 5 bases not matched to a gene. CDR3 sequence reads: CASSYSPDRGFGYTF. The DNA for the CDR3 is TGTGCCAGCAGTTACTCGCCGGACAGGGGGTTTGGCTACACCTTC.

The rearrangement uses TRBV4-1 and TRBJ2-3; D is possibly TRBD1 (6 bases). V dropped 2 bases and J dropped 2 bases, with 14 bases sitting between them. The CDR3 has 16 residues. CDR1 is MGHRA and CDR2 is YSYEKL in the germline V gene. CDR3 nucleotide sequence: TGCGCCAGCAGCCAAAGACAGGAACGCAACACAGATACGCAGTATTTT. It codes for CASSQRQERNTDTQYF.

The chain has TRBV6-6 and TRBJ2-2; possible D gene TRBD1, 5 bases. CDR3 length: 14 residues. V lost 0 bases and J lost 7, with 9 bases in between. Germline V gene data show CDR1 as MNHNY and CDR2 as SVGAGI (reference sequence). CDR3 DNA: TGTGCCAGCAGTTACTCGATGGGGCTCGGGGAGCTGTTTTTT. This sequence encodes CASSYSMGLGELFF.

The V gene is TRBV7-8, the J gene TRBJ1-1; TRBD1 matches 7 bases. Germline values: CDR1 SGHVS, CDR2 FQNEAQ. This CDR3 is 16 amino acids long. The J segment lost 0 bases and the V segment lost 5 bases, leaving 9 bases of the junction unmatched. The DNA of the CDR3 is TGTGCCAGCAGCCCGCGACAGGGCGCCATGAACACTGAAGCTTTCTTT. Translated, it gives CASSPRQGAMNTEAFF.

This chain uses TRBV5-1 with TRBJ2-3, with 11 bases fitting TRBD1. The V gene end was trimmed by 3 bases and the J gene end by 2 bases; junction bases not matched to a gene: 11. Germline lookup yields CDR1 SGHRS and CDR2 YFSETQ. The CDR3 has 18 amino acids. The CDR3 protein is CASSSGTGGRSATDTQYF. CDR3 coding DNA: TGCGCCAGCAGCTCAGGGACAGGGGGGAGGTCGGCCACAGATACGCAGTATTTT.

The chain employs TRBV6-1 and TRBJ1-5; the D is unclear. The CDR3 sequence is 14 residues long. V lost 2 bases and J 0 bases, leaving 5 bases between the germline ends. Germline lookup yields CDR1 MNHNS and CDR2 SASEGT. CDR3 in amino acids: CASSETDSNQPQHF. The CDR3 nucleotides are TGTGCCAGCAGTGAAACAGATAGCAATCAGCCCCAGCATTTT.

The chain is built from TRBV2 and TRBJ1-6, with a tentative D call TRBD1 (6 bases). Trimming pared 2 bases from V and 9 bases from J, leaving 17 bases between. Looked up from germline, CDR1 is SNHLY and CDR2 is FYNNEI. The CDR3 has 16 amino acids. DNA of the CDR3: TGTGCCAGCAGTGAACCGGTACAGGGTTTAGGTTCACCCCTCCACTTT. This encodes CASSEPVQGLGSPLHF.

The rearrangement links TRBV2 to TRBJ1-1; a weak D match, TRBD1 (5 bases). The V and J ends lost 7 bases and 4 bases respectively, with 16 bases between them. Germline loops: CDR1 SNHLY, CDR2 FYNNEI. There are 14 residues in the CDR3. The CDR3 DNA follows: TGTGCCAGCAAAATGGCAGGGTACGCCACTGAAGCTTTCTTT. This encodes CASKMAGYATEAFF. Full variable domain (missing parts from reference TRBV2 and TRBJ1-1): EPEVTQTPSHQVTQMGQEVILRCVPISNHLYFYWYRQILGQKVEFLVSFYNNEISEKSEIFDDQFSVERPDGSNFTLKIRSTKLEDSAMYFCASKMAGYATEAFFGQGTRLTVV.

The CDR3 DNA sequence: TGTGCCAGCAAGGGCCAGAGGGAGGGGACCGGGGAGCTGTTTTTT. This translates into CASKGQREGTGELFF. The chain employs TRBV6-1 and TRBJ2-2; 7 nucleotides align to TRBD2. J was trimmed by 5 bases and V by 7 bases; bases with no gene match: 10. The CDR3 has 15 amino acids. From germline, CDR1 is MNHNS and CDR2 SASEGT.

CDR3 amino acids: CASSLTNEQFF. The CDR3 DNA reads as TGTGCCAGCAGCTTAACAAATGAGCAGTTCTTC. The rearrangement links TRBV5-6 to TRBJ2-1; D gene ambiguous. Per germline, CDR1 SGHDT and CDR2 YYEEEE. This CDR3 spans 11 amino acids. V lost 2 bases and J lost 7, with 4 bases in between.

The CDR3 region has the DNA TGTGCCAGCGAGGGCGGGCCTTCCCAAGAGACCCAGTACTTC. It specifies CASEGGPSQETQYF. The chain links TRBV2 to TRBJ2-5, with D maybe TRBD2 (5 bases). This CDR3 has 14 amino acids. Trimming shortened V by 8 bases and J by 1 base, and 14 bases separated the two germline ends. Germline V gives CDR1 SNHLY, CDR2 FYNNEI.

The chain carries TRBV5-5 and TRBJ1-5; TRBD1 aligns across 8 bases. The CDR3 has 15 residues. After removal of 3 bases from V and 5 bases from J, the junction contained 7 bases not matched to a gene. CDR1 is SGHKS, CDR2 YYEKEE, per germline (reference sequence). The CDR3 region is CASSSDRAGDQPQHF. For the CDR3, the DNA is TGTGCCAGCAGCTCGGACAGGGCCGGGGATCAGCCCCAGCATTTT.

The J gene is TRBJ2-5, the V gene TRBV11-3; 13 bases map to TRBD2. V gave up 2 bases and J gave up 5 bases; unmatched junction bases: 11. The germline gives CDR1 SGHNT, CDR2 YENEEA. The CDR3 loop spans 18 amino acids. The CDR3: CASSLRTSGGPGGETQYF. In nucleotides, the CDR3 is TGTGCCAGCAGCTTACGGACTAGCGGGGGCCCAGGGGGGGAGACCCAGTACTTC.

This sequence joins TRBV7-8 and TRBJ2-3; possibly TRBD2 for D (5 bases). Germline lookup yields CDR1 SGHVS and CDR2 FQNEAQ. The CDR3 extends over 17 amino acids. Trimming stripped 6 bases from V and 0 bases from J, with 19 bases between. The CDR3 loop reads CASSFSSGGQSTDTQYF. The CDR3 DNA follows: TGTGCCAGCAGTTTCTCCAGCGGAGGCCAGAGCACAGATACGCAGTATTTT.

CDR3 residues: CASSWGDNQPQHF. The CDR3 DNA reads as TGTGCCAGCAGTTGGGGGGATAATCAGCCCCAGCATTTT. The chain joins TRBV28 to TRBJ1-5, with a weak D call TRBD1 (5 bases). Trimming removed 4 bases at V and 4 bases at J, with 8 bases between. The CDR3 sequence is 13 residues long. CDR1 and CDR2 (germline): MDHEN, SYDVKM.

The CDR3 region has the DNA TGTGCCAGCAGCTTGAGGGCGGGGCCCTTCTCCTACGAGCAGTACTTC. Protein sequence: CASSLRAGPFSYEQYF. The J gene is TRBJ2-7, the V gene TRBV9, with a possible D match to TRBD2 (6 bases). Trimming stripped 4 bases from V and 0 bases from J, with 17 bases between. The germline CDR1 and CDR2 sequences are SGDLS and YYNGEE. The CDR3 runs to 16 residues.

CDR3 DNA sequence: TGTGCCAGCAGTGAAGCGCAGGGGCGGGCGAATGGCTACACCTTC. This codes for CASSEAQGRANGYTF. The chain uses TRBV6-1 and TRBJ1-2, with a possible D match to TRBD1 (6 bases). The CDR3 is 15 residues long. V shed 0 bases and J shed 6 bases, with 14 bases lying between them. Per germline, CDR1 MNHNS and CDR2 SASEGT.

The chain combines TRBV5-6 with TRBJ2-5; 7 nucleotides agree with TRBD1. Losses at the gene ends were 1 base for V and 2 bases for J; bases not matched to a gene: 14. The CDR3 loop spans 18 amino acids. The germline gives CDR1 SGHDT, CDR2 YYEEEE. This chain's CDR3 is CASSLRDRDVWGQETQYF. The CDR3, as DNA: TGTGCCAGCAGCTTGCGGGACAGAGACGTCTGGGGACAAGAGACCCAGTACTTC.

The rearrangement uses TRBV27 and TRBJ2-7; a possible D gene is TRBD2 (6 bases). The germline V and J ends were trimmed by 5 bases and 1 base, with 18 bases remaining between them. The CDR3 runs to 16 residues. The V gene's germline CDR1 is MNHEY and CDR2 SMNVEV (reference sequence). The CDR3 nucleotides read TGTGCCAGCAGTGGGGTAGGGAGGTATGGGTCCTACGAGCAGTACTTC. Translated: CASSGVGRYGSYEQYF.

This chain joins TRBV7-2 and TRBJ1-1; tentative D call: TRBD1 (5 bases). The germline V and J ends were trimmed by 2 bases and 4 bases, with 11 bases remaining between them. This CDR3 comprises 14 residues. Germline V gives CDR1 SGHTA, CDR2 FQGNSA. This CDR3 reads CASSLKQGGTEAFF. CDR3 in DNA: TGTGCCAGCAGCTTAAAGCAGGGAGGCACTGAAGCTTTCTTT.

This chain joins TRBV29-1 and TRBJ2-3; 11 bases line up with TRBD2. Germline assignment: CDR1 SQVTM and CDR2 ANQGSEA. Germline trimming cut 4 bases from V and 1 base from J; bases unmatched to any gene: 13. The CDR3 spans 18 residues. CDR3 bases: TGCAGCGTTGGTGGGGGTCTAGCGGGGGGTATGGGCACAGATACGCAGTATTTT. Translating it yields CSVGGGLAGGMGTDTQYF.

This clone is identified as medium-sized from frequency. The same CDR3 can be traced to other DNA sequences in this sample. The CDR3 region is CASRILTGADYGYTF. The CDR3 DNA sequence: TGCGCCAGCAGAATTCTTACAGGGGCGGACTATGGCTACACCTTC. The chain joins TRBV5-1 to TRBJ1-2; the match to TRBD1 covers 7 bases. This CDR3 has 15 amino acids. Germline V lookup: CDR1 SGHRS, CDR2 YFSETQ. The trim removed 5 bases at V and 3 bases at J, leaving 10 bases unmatched.

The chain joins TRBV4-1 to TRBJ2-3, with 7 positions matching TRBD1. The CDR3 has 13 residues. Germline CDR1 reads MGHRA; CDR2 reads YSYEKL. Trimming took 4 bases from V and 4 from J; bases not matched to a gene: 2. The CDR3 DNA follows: TGCGCCAGCAGCCGGGGGACAGCAGATACGCAGTATTTT. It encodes CASSRGTADTQYF.

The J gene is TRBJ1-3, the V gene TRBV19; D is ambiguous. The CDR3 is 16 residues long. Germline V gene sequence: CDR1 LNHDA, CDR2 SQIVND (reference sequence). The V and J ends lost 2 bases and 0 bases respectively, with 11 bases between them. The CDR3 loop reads CASSIKSGLSGNTIYF. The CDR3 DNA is TGTGCCAGTAGTATAAAATCAGGCCTCTCTGGAAACACCATATATTTT.

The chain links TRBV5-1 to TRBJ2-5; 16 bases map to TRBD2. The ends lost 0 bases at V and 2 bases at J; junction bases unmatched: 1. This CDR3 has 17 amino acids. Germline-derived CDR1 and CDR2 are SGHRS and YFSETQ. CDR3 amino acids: CASSLVGLAGGQETQYF. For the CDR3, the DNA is TGCGCCAGCAGCTTGGTGGGACTAGCGGGGGGGCAAGAGACCCAGTACTTC. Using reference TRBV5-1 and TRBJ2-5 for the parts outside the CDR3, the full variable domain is KAGVTQTPRYLIKTRGQQVTLSCSPISGHRSVSWYQQTPGQGLQFLFEYFSETQRNKGNFPGRFSGRQFSNSRSEMNVSTLELGDSALYLCASSLVGLAGGQETQYFGPGTRLLVL.